Sequencing of this T cell receptor (beta chain) was carried out in a study of spatial heterogeneity in lung cancer. Across the whole study: Combinations of a unique TCR and a UMI were tallied in raw reads, and on average each appeared more than ten times.

Every molecule of TCR cDNA had its own unique molecular identifier. Using its own MiXCR run on the 5' RACE reads, TCRdb lists one record per CDR3 protein. Found here are some 83,000 distinct CDR3 sequences, under 8.5% of them singletons; the top ten hold 6.8%. This CDR3 is built from 16 residues. Looked up from germline, CDR1 is ENHRY and CDR2 is SYGVKD. V lost 6 bases to trimming and J lost 7 bases; unmatched junction nucleotides: 12. Described time point: sample taken at primary tumor resection. Donation came from some 72 patients with untreated early-stage non-small cell lung cancer. Extraction of whole RNA from tumor, nontumor lung or frozen PBMC preceded unsorted sequencing. This clonotype occurred many times.

The input for sequencing was PBMCs, taken at surgery. The TCR comes from a male donor with early-stage non-small cell lung cancer. This rearrangement joins TRBV10-3 to TRBJ1-6, with 7 positions matching TRBD1. Written as DNA, the CDR3 is TGTGCCATCAGAGGAATCCGGGACAGCCTGAATTCACCCCTCCACTTT. This gives the protein CAIRGIRDSLNSPLHF.